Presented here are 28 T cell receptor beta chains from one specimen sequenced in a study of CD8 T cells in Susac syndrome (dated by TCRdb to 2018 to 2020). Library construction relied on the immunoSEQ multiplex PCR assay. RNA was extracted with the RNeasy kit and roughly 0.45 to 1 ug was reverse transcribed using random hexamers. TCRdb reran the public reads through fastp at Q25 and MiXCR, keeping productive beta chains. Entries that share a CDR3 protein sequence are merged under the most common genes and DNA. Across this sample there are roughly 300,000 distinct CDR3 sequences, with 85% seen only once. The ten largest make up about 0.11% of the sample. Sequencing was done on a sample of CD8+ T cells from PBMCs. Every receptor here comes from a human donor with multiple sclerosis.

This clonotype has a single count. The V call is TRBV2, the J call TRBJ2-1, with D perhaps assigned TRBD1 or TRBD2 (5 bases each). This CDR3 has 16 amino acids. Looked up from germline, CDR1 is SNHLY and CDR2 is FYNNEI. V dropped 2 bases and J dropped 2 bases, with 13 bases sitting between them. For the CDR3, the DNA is TGTGCCAGCAGTGAATCATCCTCGGGACCCTACAATGAGCAGTTCTTC. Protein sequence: CASSESSSGPYNEQFF.

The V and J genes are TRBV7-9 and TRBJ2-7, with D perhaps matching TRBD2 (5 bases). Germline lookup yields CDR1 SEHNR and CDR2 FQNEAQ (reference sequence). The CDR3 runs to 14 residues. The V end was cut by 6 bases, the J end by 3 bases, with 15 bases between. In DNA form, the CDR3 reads TGTGCCAGCAGTTTCGGCGGGCAGATCTACGAGCAGTACTTC. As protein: CASSFGGQIYEQYF. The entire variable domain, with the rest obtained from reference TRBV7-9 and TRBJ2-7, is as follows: DTGVSQNPRHKITKRGQNVTFRCDPISEHNRLYWYRQTLGQGPEFLTYFQNEAQLEKSRLLSDRFSAERPKGSFSTLEIQRTEQGDSAMYLCASSFGGQIYEQYFGPGTRLTVT.

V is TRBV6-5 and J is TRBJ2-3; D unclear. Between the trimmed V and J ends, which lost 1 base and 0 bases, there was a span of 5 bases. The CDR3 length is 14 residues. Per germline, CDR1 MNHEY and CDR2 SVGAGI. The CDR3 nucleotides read TGTGCCAGCAGTTACTTTTCTAGCACAGATACGCAGTATTTT. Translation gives CASSYFSSTDTQYF.

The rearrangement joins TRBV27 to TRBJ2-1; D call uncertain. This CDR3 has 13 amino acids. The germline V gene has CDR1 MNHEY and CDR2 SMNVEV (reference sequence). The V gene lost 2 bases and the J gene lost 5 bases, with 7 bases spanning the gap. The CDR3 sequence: CASSLRPDNEQFF. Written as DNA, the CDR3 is TGTGCCAGCAGTTTAAGGCCAGACAATGAGCAGTTCTTC.

CDR3 amino acids: CSVEDRLAGGPSTGELFF. CDR3 nucleotide sequence: TGCAGCGTTGAAGATCGGCTAGCGGGAGGGCCCAGCACCGGGGAGCTGTTTTTT. The genes are TRBV29-1 and TRBJ2-2; 12 bases line up with TRBD2. Per the germline V gene, CDR1 is SQVTM and CDR2 is ANQGSEA. The CDR3 totals 18 residues. V shed 0 bases, J shed 4 bases, and the junction held 9 bases outside the gene matches.

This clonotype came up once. The CDR3, as DNA: TGTGCCAGCAGCGCATCCAGGGACGGAAACATTCAGTACTTC. This encodes CASSASRDGNIQYF. The chain employs TRBV9 and TRBJ2-4; tentatively, D is TRBD1 or TRBD2 (5 bases each). CDR1 and CDR2 from the germline V gene are SGDLS and YYNGEE. With 3 bases removed from V and 6 bases from J, the gap between germline ends came to 13 bases. The CDR3 runs to 14 residues.

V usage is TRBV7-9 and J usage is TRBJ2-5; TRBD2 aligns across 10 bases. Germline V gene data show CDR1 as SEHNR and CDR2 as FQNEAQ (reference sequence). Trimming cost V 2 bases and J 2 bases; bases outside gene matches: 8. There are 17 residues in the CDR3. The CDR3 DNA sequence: TGTGCCAGCAGCTTATCGAAGGGACTAGCGAGGCAAGAGACCCAGTACTTC. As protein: CASSLSKGLARQETQYF.

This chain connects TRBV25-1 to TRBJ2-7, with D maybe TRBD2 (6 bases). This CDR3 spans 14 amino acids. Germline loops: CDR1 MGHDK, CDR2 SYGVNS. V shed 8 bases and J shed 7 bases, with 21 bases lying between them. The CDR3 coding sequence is TGTGCCAGCTCCGGTGGGGGGAGTGGTGGGGAGCAGTACTTC. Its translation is CASSGGGSGGEQYF.

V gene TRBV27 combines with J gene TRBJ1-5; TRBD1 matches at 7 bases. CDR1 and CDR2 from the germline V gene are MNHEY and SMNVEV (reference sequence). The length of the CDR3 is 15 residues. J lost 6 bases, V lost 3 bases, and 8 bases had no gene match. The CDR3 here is CASSLGRGFGQPQHF. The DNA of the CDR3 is TGTGCCAGCAGTTTGGGCAGGGGGTTCGGTCAGCCCCAGCATTTT.

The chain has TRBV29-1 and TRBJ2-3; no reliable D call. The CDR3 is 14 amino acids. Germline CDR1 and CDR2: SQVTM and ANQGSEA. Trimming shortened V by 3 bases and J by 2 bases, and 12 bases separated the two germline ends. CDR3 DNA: TGCAGCGTTGATTTCTCCGGTTCCACAGATACGCAGTATTTT. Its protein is CSVDFSGSTDTQYF.

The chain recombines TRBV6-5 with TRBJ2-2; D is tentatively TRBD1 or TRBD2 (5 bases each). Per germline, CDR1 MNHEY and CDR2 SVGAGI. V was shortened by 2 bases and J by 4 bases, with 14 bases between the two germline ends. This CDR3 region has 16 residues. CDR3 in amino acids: CASSYGAGRVTGELFF. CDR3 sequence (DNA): TGTGCCAGCAGTTACGGGGCGGGTCGGGTCACCGGGGAGCTGTTTTTT.

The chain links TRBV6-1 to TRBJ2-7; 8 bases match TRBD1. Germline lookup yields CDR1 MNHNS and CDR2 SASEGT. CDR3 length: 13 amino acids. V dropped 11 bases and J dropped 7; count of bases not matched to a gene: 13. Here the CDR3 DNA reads TGTGCCGTACCGGGACAGGACCTCCGGGAGCAGTACTTC. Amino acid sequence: CAVPGQDLREQYF.

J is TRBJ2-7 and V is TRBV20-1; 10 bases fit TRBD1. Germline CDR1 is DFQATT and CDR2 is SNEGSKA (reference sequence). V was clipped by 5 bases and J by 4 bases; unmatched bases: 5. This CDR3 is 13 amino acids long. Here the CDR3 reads CSAPGTGVYEQYF. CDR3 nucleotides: TGCAGTGCTCCCGGGACAGGGGTTTACGAGCAGTACTTC.

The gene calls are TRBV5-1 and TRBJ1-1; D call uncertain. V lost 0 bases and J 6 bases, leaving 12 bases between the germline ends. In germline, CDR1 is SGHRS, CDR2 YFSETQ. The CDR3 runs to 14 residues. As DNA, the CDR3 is TGCGCCAGCAGCTTGGGTCGCGGTAGCCCTGAAGCTTTCTTT. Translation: CASSLGRGSPEAFF.

CDR3 nucleotide sequence: TGTGCCAGCAGTTCCGGCTCACCGGGACTAGCGGGAGTACAAGATACGCAGTATTTT. It is translated as CASSSGSPGLAGVQDTQYF. The rearrangement uses TRBV27 and TRBJ2-3; 14 bases align to TRBD2. Looked up from germline, CDR1 is MNHEY and CDR2 is SMNVEV (reference sequence). The CDR3 has 19 amino acids. With V trimmed by 4 bases and J by 5 bases, 14 bases remained unmatched.

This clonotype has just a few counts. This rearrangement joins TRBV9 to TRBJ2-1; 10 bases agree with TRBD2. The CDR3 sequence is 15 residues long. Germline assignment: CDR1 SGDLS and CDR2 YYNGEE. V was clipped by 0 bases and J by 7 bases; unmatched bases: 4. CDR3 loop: CASSVGAGGENEQFF. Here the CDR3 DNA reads TGTGCCAGCAGCGTAGGAGCGGGAGGGGAAAATGAGCAGTTCTTC.

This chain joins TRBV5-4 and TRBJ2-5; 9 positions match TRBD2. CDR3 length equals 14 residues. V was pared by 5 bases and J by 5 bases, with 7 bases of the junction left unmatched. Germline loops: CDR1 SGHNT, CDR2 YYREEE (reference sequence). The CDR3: CASRSSSGMETQYF. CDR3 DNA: TGTGCCAGCAGGTCTTCTAGCGGGATGGAGACCCAGTACTTC.

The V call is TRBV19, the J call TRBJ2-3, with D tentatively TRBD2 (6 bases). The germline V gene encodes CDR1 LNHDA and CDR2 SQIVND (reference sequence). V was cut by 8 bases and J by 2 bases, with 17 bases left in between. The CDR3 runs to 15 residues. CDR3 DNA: TGTGCCAGTGGGACCAGCGGGTTTAACACAGATACGCAGTATTTT. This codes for CASGTSGFNTDTQYF. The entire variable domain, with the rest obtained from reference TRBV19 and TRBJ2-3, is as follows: DGGITQSPKYLFRKEGQNVTLSCEQNLNHDAMYWYRQDPGQGLRLIYYSQIVNDFQKGDIAEGYSVSREKKESFPLTVTSAQKNPTAFYLCASGTSGFNTDTQYFGPGTRLTVL.

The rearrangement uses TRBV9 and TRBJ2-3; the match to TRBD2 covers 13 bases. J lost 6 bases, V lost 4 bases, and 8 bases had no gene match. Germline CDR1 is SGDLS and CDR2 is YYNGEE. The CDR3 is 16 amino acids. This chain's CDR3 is CASSPRLAGGLDTQYF. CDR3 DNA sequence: TGTGCCAGCAGCCCCAGACTAGCGGGAGGCCTGGATACGCAGTATTTT.

This CDR3 is CASSSPGSIYNEQFF. The DNA for the CDR3 is TGTGCCAGCAGTTCGCCGGGGAGCATCTACAATGAGCAGTTCTTC. V and J are TRBV2 and TRBJ2-1; tentatively, D is TRBD2 (5 bases). Deletions cut 5 bases from V and 3 bases from J, with 14 bases between. The length of the CDR3 is 15 residues. Germline V CDR1 and CDR2: SNHLY, FYNNEI.

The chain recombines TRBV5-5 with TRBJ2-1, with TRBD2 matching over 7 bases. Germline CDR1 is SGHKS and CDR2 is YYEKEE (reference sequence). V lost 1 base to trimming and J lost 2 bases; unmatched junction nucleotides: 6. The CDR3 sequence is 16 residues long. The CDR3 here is CASSLSSGGTYNEQFF. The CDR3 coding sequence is TGTGCCAGCAGCTTGAGTTCGGGGGGAACCTACAATGAGCAGTTCTTC.

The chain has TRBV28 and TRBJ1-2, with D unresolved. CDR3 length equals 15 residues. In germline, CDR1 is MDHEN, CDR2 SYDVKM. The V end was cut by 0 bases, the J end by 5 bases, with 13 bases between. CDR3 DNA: TGTGCCAGCAGTTTATGGCAGGCCCCCCCATATGGCTACACCTTC. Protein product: CASSLWQAPPYGYTF.

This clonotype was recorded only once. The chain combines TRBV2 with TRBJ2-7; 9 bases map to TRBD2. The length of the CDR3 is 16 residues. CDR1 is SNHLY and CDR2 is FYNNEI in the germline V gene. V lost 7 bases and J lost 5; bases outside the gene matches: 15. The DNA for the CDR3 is TGTGCCAGCACCGGAAGGTTACTAGCGGGTTACGACGAGCAGTACTTC. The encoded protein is CASTGRLLAGYDEQYF.

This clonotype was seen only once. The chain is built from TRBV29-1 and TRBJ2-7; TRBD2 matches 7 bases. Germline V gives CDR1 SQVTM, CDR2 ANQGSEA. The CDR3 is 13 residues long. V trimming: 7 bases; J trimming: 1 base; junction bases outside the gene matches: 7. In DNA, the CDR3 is TGCAGCGGGAGGGGAGGGCAGTCCTACGAGCAGTACTTC. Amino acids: CSGRGGQSYEQYF.

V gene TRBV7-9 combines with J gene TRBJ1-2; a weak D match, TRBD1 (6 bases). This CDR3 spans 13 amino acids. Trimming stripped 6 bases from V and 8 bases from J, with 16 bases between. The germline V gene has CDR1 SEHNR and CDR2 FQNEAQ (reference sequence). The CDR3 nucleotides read TGTGCCAGCAGAAATAAAACAGGGTCCGGCTACACCTTC. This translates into CASRNKTGSGYTF. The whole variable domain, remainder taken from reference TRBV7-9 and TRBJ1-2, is DTGVSQNPRHKITKRGQNVTFRCDPISEHNRLYWYRQTLGQGPEFLTYFQNEAQLEKSRLLSDRFSAERPKGSFSTLEIQRTEQGDSAMYLCASRNKTGSGYTFGSGTRLTVV.

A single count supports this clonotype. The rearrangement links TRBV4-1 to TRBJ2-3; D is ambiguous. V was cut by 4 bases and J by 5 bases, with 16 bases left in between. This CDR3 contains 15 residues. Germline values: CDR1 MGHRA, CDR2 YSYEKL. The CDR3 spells CASSRRVASQDTQYF. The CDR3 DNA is TGCGCCAGCAGCCGCCGAGTAGCATCCCAAGATACGCAGTATTTT.

The CDR3 protein is CASSLGLAGEDEQYF. CDR3 DNA sequence: TGTGCCAGCAGTCTCGGACTAGCGGGAGAAGACGAGCAGTACTTC. The chain couples TRBV7-9 to TRBJ2-7; 13 positions match TRBD2. The length of the CDR3 is 15 residues. Trimming at V came to 6 bases and at J to 5 bases, leaving 7 bases not matched to a gene. Germline CDR1 reads SEHNR; CDR2 reads FQNEAQ (reference sequence).

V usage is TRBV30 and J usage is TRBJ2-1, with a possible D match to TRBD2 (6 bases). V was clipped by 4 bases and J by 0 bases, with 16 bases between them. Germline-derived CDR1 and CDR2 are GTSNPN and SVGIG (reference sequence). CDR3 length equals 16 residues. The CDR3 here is CAWIPREIISYNEQFF. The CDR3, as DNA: TGTGCCTGGATCCCCCGGGAGATAATCTCCTACAATGAGCAGTTCTTC.